This paragraph covers one T cell receptor (beta chain) sequence. What it recognizes is unknown. The data derive from a study of cytomegalovirus exposure and HLA in healthy donors. Findings and limits, study-wide: Presence/absence analyses assumed roughly uniform sequencing depth across donors, which may not hold. CMV antigen specificity was confirmed in vitro for a few CMV-associated chains.

Each of the donors was a healthy bone marrow donor. The study ran its PCR with 60 Vbeta and 13 Jbeta primers. The data were produced by immunoSEQ multiplex PCR, yet TCRdb's version contains in-frame clones alone and is incomplete. In the table there are around 76,000 clones, 60% to 70% of which are singletons. The source is a man in his forties in good health and CMV-seropositive. The material sequenced was PBMCs.

The CDR3 reads CASKQSQGNEKLFF. CDR3 bases: TGTGCCAGCAAGCAGTCACAGGGGAATGAAAAACTGTTTTTT. The rearrangement links TRBV6-5 to TRBJ1-4, with 7 bases fitting TRBD1. The ends lost 7 bases at V and 5 bases at J; junction bases unmatched: 7. This CDR3 has 14 residues. From germline, CDR1 is MNHEY and CDR2 SVGAGI.